This TCR beta chain was obtained from a study of CD8 T cells in Susac syndrome. Whole-study results and caveats: In its TCR sequencing and HLA analysis, the study acknowledged that the number of individuals was relatively small.

FACS enriched CD8+ TEMRA cells, while bulk CD8+ and CD4+ were negatively isolated. Random hexamers were used to reverse transcribe roughly 0.45 to 1 ug of RNA. The CDR3 of TCR beta was amplified by immunoSEQ multiplex PCR across 54 Vbeta and 13 Jbeta. TCRdb re-called the immunoSEQ multiplex PCR reads through MiXCR, storing one row per CDR3 protein. The data contain more than 85,000 distinct CDR3 sequences, around 94% of them singletons. The CDR3 has 11 amino acids. Germline CDR1 is DFQATT and CDR2 is SNEGSKA (reference sequence). On this clonotype itself: Its antigen is unidentified.

This sequence was found in a human donor with Susac syndrome. Sample: CD4+ T cells from PBMCs. The chain recombines TRBV20-1 with TRBJ2-5; D is possibly TRBD1 or TRBD2 (6 bases each). Written as DNA, the CDR3 is TGCAGCATGAGGGGGGTAGAGACCCAGTACTTC. Its translation: CSMRGVETQYF.